This TCR beta chain was sequenced for a study of control samples from healthy donors and cancer patients. TCRdb keeps only in-frame clones here, not all; method: immunoSEQ multiplex PCR. There are about 76,000 clones in the sample; around 86% occur only once, and approximately 8.8% lies in the top ten. The CDR3 covers 14 residues. V lost 11 bases to trimming and J lost 0 bases, with 15 bases between them. The germline V gene encodes CDR1 MGHDK and CDR2 SYGVNS. This rearrangement joins TRBV25-1 to TRBJ2-3; possible D gene TRBD2, 6 bases. The origin of this receptor is a woman aged 50 to 60 with colorectal cancer. Sample: PBMCs. The CDR3 protein is CACGAWFSTDTQYF. In DNA, the CDR3 is TGTGCCTGCGGGGCGTGGTTTAGCACAGATACGCAGTATTTT.